A selection of T cell receptor beta chains follows, all from one sample in a study of metastatic and nonmetastatic thyroid tumors. TCRdb re-called the PCR reads with MiXCR. Among approximately 39,000 clones listed, around 20% were seen once. Sequencing used blood. These receptors were taken from a female donor with papillary thyroid cancer or a benign thyroid nodule (not recorded which). Some clones in this sample may be carry-over from other donors' samples. Both conserved end residues are part of each CDR3. The D gene is left open where the match is weak. Some rows have no size entry. The others give once, few or many, or a class for an expanded clone.

>TRBV30|TRBJ2-7|NA|many
CAWKQGSYEQYF
TGTGCCTGGAAACAGGGTTCCTACGAGCAGTACTTC
>TRBV6-1|TRBJ2-1|TRBD1|many
CASSEVWDRVSGYEQFF
TGTGCCAGCAGTGAAGTTTGGGACAGGGTCTCCGGATATGAGCAGTTCTTC
>TRBV13|TRBJ1-1|NA|many
CASSLGGAEAFF
TGTGCCAGCAGCTTGGGGGGGGCTGAAGCTTTCTTT
>TRBV2|TRBJ2-7|NA|few
CASTLDLNYEQYF
TGTGCCAGCACCCTGGACCTGAACTACGAGCAGTACTTC
>TRBV2|TRBJ2-5|TRBD1|NA
CASSTGAETQYF
TGTGCCAGCAGTACAGGGGCCGAGACCCAGTACTTC
>TRBV28|TRBJ2-1|TRBD1|many
CASRPAAGTGYNEQFF
TGTGCCAGCAGACCCGCTGCCGGGACAGGGTACAATGAGCAGTTCTTC
>TRBV15|TRBJ2-5|TRBD2|NA
CSTSRDTLAGIQETQYF
TGTTCCACCAGCAGAGATACCCTAGCGGGTATCCAAGAGACCCAGTACTTC
>TRBV11-2|TRBJ2-7|NA|NA
CASSLEVKGSEQYF
TGTGCCAGCAGCTTAGAGGTGAAAGGCTCCGAGCAGTACTTC
>TRBV6-1|TRBJ2-2|NA|many
CASSWRNTGTGELFF
TGTGCCAGCAGTTGGAGGAATACCGGCACCGGGGAGCTGTTTTTT
>TRBV12-3/TRBV12-4|TRBJ2-1|NA|NA
CSSSLGWLNVF
TGTTCCAGCAGTTTAGGGTGGCTCAATGTCTTC
>TRBV7-2|TRBJ2-7|TRBD1|NA
CASSGDRLTYEQYF
TGTGCCAGCAGCGGGGACAGGCTAACCTACGAGCAGTACTTC
>TRBV11-2|TRBJ2-5|TRBD1|NA
CASSFDRGETQYF
TGTGCCAGCAGCTTTGACAGGGGCGAGACCCAGTACTTC
>TRBV6-1|TRBJ1-1|NA|NA
CASGPGRENTEAFF
TGTGCCAGCGGCCCCGGACGGGAGAACACTGAAGCTTTCTTT
>TRBV5-6|TRBJ1-3|NA|many
CASSLTSSGNTIYF
TGTGCCAGCAGCTTGACATCATCGGGAAACACCATATATTTT
>TRBV28|TRBJ1-2|TRBD1|NA
CASSLGRGRDYGYTF
TGTGCCAGCAGTTTGGGGAGGGGGCGAGACTATGGCTACACCTTC
>TRBV4-1|TRBJ2-1|TRBD2|NA
CASSQPGLAGGNEQFF
TGCGCCAGCAGCCAGCCGGGACTAGCGGGGGGCAATGAGCAGTTCTTC
>TRBV29-1|TRBJ1-1|NA|many
CSAGGGNTEAFF
TGCAGCGCGGGAGGCGGGAACACTGAAGCTTTCTTT
>TRBV7-3|TRBJ1-3|NA|many
CASSFGGSGNTIYF
TGTGCCAGCAGCTTTGGGGGGTCCGGAAACACCATATATTTT
>TRBV20-1|TRBJ1-2|NA|many
CSARDRRGSNYGYTF
TGCAGTGCTAGAGATCGTCGGGGATCTAACTATGGCTACACCTTC
>TRBV6-4|TRBJ2-1|NA|NA
CASSTGTENEQFF
TGTGCCAGCAGTACCGGGACGGAAAATGAGCAGTTCTTC
>TRBV5-1|TRBJ2-5|NA|many
CASSLWALLKETQYF
TGCGCCAGCAGCTTGTGGGCCTTGTTGAAAGAAACCCAGTACTTC
>TRBV24-1|TRBJ2-3|NA|many
CATSDWGAGTDTQYF
TGTGCCACCAGTGATTGGGGGGCGGGCACAGATACGCAGTATTTT
>TRBV10-3|TRBJ2-1|NA|NA
CAISSDQRNEQFF
TGTGCCATCAGTTCCGACCAGAGGAATGAGCAGTTCTTC
>TRBV5-1|TRBJ2-2|TRBD1|many
CASSLGTGVRTGELFF
TGCGCCAGCAGCTTGGGGACAGGGGTTCGGACCGGGGAGCTGTTTTTT
>TRBV27|TRBJ2-5|NA|few
CASSLRGRETQYF
TGTGCCAGCAGTCTTCGGGGACGAGAGACCCAGTACTTC
>TRBV2|TRBJ1-1|NA|NA
CSSRQYSQGQAFF
TGTTCCAGCAGGCAGTACAGCCAAGGCCAAGCTTTCTTT
>TRBV30|TRBJ1-3|NA|NA
CAWSMGGFGNTIYF
TGTGCCTGGAGTATGGGAGGGTTCGGAAACACCATATATTTT
>TRBV20-1|TRBJ2-3|TRBD2|few
CSARDASGASTDTQYF
TGCAGTGCTAGAGATGCGAGCGGGGCAAGCACAGATACGCAGTATTTT
>TRBV13|TRBJ2-1|TRBD2|NA
CASSDRLAGDERNEQFF
TGTGCCAGCAGCGATCGGCTAGCGGGAGACGAGAGGAATGAGCAGTTCTTC
>TRBV7-9|TRBJ1-1|NA|many
CASSLSQTEAFF
TGTGCCAGCAGCTTGTCCCAGACTGAAGCTTTCTTT
>TRBV7-3|TRBJ2-1|TRBD2|many
CASSSGTSGPNEQFF
TGTGCCAGCAGCTCCGGGACTAGCGGTCCCAATGAGCAGTTCTTC
>TRBV20-1|TRBJ1-5|NA|many
CSARDRSPDSFNQPQHF
TGCAGTGCTAGAGATCGGAGTCCGGACAGCTTCAATCAGCCCCAGCATTTT
>TRBV28|TRBJ2-7|NA|few
CASRTTGISEQYF
TGTGCCAGCAGGACTACCGGGATCTCCGAGCAGTACTTC